This TCR beta chain was documented in a study of vaccination and CD4 T cells after COVID-19. Overall study: Either the Pfizer-BioNTech BNT162b2 or Moderna mRNA-1273 vaccine was given as two doses. Culture controls were given either a CEFX pool, an HIV-1 Nef pool, or no peptide. Post-diagnosis, post-COVID samples were collected after a median approximately 110 days, ranging 35 to 161. Overall study findings and caveats: It was observed that, in convalescent patients, a median around 87% of reactive clones arose only post-vaccination.

Indicated treatment: roughly ten-day PBMC culture with coronavirus spike peptide pools or control peptides (ViraFEST assay). The Oncomine TCR Beta short-read assay generated sequence data from the DNA of cultured CD4+ T cells. TCRdb re-derived calls from the PCR reads in MiXCR, one entry per CDR3 protein. Of 14,000 to 15,000 distinct CDR3 sequences listed, about 47% were seen once; the top ten hold 7.5% to 9%. The CDR3 is 14 amino acids. With regard to this clonotype: Its antigen is not identified. One end of the junction does not line up with germline, which may come from a read error.

The J gene is TRBJ1-1, the V gene TRBV12-3 or TRBV12-4, with 12 bases that match TRBD1. The sequence came from a human donor who had recovered from COVID-19. The material sequenced was CD4+ T cells from blood, cultured in vitro. CDR3 nucleotide sequence: TGTGCCAGCAGTTCCTCCGGGACAGGGGGCAACGTCCTCTTT. Its translation: CASSSSGTGGNVLF.